The 17 T cell receptor beta chains presented below share a single source sample, sequenced in a study of early T cells in non-severe SARS-CoV-2 infection. TCRdb used MiXCR to reprocess the 5' RACE reads, holding one entry per CDR3 protein. The table includes roughly 77,000 distinct CDR3 sequences, less than 15% detected once. Sequenced: whole blood. The receptors were sampled from an adult who was a healthcare worker with PCR-confirmed SARS-CoV-2 infection or an uninfected control (not recorded which).

This clonotype was recorded many times. This chain uses TRBV28 with TRBJ2-1; no clear D gene. The CDR3 extends over 14 amino acids. Germline V gene data show CDR1 as MDHEN and CDR2 as SYDVKM. The ends were cut back, 6 bases at V and 0 bases at J, with 9 bases in the middle. The CDR3 coding sequence is TGTGCCAGCAGCCTACTTAGCTCCTACAATGAGCAGTTCTTC. Translation: CASSLLSSYNEQFF.

This clonotype was seen a few times. V and J are TRBV11-2 and TRBJ1-5; D remains ambiguous. Germline values: CDR1 SGHAT, CDR2 FQNNGV. The V end was cut by 5 bases, the J end by 3 bases, with 8 bases between. This CDR3 contains 13 residues. The CDR3 DNA sequence: TGTGCCAGCAGCCTGGCTGACAATCAGCCCCAGCATTTT. Residues: CASSLADNQPQHF.

This clonotype was recorded many times. This sequence joins TRBV6-2 or TRBV6-3 and TRBJ2-6, with 11 bases matching TRBD1. Germline values: CDR1 MNHEY, CDR2 SVGEGT. The trim removed 6 bases at V and 3 bases at J, leaving 10 bases unmatched. The CDR3 has 18 residues. DNA for the CDR3: TGTGCCAGCAGCAGAGTCGGACAGGGGGCAATTGGGGCCAACGTCCTGACTTTC. It is translated as CASSRVGQGAIGANVLTF.

This clonotype was counted a few times. CDR3 protein: CASSPRTGGKANTEAFF. As DNA, the CDR3 is TGTGCCAGCAGTCCACGGACAGGGGGAAAGGCGAACACTGAAGCTTTCTTT. This chain links TRBV2 with TRBJ1-1; the match to TRBD1 covers 10 bases. CDR3 length equals 17 residues. Germline V gene data show CDR1 as SNHLY and CDR2 as FYNNEI. Losses at the gene ends were 5 bases for V and 1 base for J; bases not matched to a gene: 10.

The chain employs TRBV5-6 and TRBJ2-7; D is tentatively TRBD1 or TRBD2 (5 bases each). V dropped 4 bases and J dropped 2 bases, with 16 bases sitting between them. There are 15 residues in the CDR3. CDR1 and CDR2 (germline): SGHDT, YYEEEE. The CDR3 DNA follows: TGTGCCAGCAGCACCGAATGGGGGAAACCCTACGAGCAGTACTTC. This encodes CASSTEWGKPYEQYF. Complete variable domain (other parts from reference TRBV5-6 and TRBJ2-7): DAGVTQSPTHLIKTRGQQVTLRCSPKSGHDTVSWYQQALGQGPQFIFQYYEEEERQRGNFPDRFSGHQFPNYSSELNVNALLLGDSALYLCASSTEWGKPYEQYFGPGTRLTVT.

Ten or more counts support this clonotype. The chain employs TRBV18 and TRBJ2-7, with 10 bases matching TRBD1. Germline values: CDR1 KGHSH, CDR2 LQKENI. This CDR3 spans 16 amino acids. V was clipped by 8 bases and J by 3 bases; unmatched bases: 13. The CDR3 spells CASTPWGGQGIYEQYF. DNA of the CDR3: TGTGCCAGCACCCCCTGGGGGGGACAGGGGATCTACGAGCAGTACTTC.

In its sample, this clonotype was seen many times. This rearrangement joins TRBV29-1 to TRBJ2-7; D could derive from TRBD1 or TRBD2 (6 bases each). The CDR3 consists of 11 residues. Germline V CDR1 and CDR2: SQVTM, ANQGSEA. V dropped 5 bases and J dropped 5 bases, with 10 bases sitting between them. CDR3 amino acids: CSVRGGNEQYF. CDR3 nucleotide sequence: TGCAGCGTTCGAGGGGGGAACGAGCAGTACTTC.

In this sample, this clonotype turned up many times. The chain combines TRBV15 with TRBJ2-1; possibly TRBD2 for D (5 bases). CDR3 length: 15 residues. V lost 1 base and J 9 bases, leaving 16 bases between the germline ends. Looked up from germline, CDR1 is LNHNV and CDR2 is YYDKDF (reference sequence). CDR3 loop: CATSRGREGTGEQFF. CDR3 in DNA: TGTGCCACCAGCAGAGGAAGAGAGGGAACGGGTGAGCAGTTCTTC.

This clonotype occurred many times. This chain uses TRBV9 with TRBJ2-2; TRBD2 matches 9 bases. J was trimmed by 1 base and V by 0 bases; bases with no gene match: 4. Germline V gene lookup returns CDR1 SGDLS and CDR2 YYNGEE. This CDR3 region has 17 residues. Here the CDR3 DNA reads TGTGCCAGCAGCGTAGAGGCTAGCGGGGTGAACACCGGGGAGCTGTTTTTT. It is translated as CASSVEASGVNTGELFF.

V gene TRBV6-1 combines with J gene TRBJ2-1, with D possibly being TRBD1 (6 bases). The CDR3 runs 14 residues. Germline-derived CDR1 and CDR2 are MNHNS and SASEGT. Trimming pared 6 bases from V and 3 bases from J, leaving 12 bases between. Here the CDR3 reads CASRPTGYYNEQFF. The CDR3 DNA reads TGTGCCAGCAGACCGACAGGTTACTACAATGAGCAGTTCTTC.

Details on this clonotype: With a much larger clone just one base away, this may be a read error. The chain uses TRBV2 and TRBJ1-1; D gene uncertain. The CDR3 totals 14 residues. Germline V gives CDR1 SNHLY, CDR2 FYNNEI. CDR3 DNA sequence: TGTGCCAGCCTACTGCCAGGATACTACACTGAAGCTCTCTTT. Its translation is CASLLPGYYTEALF.

This clonotype was recorded many times. J is TRBJ2-1 and V is TRBV11-2; the match to TRBD2 covers 8 bases. CDR1 and CDR2 (germline): SGHAT, FQNNGV. This CDR3 contains 16 residues. Germline trimming cut 3 bases from V and 2 bases from J; bases unmatched to any gene: 6. CDR3 region: CASSFGGEATYNEQFF. The DNA for the CDR3 is TGTGCCAGCAGCTTCGGGGGGGAGGCTACCTACAATGAGCAGTTCTTC. Looking up the rest from reference TRBV11-2 and TRBJ2-1 gives the full variable domain: EAGVAQSPRYKIIEKRQSVAFWCNPISGHATLYWYQQILGQGPKLLIQFQNNGVVDDSQLPKDRFSAERLKGVDSTLKIQPAKLEDSAVYLCASSFGGEATYNEQFFGPGTRLTVL.

This clonotype was recorded many times. The chain joins TRBV7-8 to TRBJ2-3; D is uncertain. Between the trimmed V and J ends, which lost 6 bases and 6 bases, there was a span of 22 bases. This CDR3 has 16 amino acids. Germline-derived CDR1 and CDR2 are SGHVS and FQNEAQ. The CDR3 is CASSSLGTNLADTQYF. The CDR3 bases are TGTGCCAGCAGTTCTTTAGGTACTAACTTGGCGGATACGCAGTATTTT.

Ten or more counts support this clonotype. The CDR3 sequence is CASSSLLGTAYEQYF. As DNA, the CDR3 is TGTGCCAGCAGCTCCCTGCTCGGGACAGCCTACGAGCAGTACTTC. The chain carries TRBV11-2 and TRBJ2-7; 7 bases map to TRBD1. Germline V CDR1 and CDR2: SGHAT, FQNNGV. This CDR3 has 15 residues. Germline trimming cut 4 bases from V and 2 bases from J; bases unmatched to any gene: 8. The whole variable domain, remainder taken from reference TRBV11-2 and TRBJ2-7, is EAGVAQSPRYKIIEKRQSVAFWCNPISGHATLYWYQQILGQGPKLLIQFQNNGVVDDSQLPKDRFSAERLKGVDSTLKIQPAKLEDSAVYLCASSSLLGTAYEQYFGPGTRLTVT.

In its sample, this clonotype was seen many times. The chain combines TRBV7-8 with TRBJ2-1, with TRBD2 identical over 7 bases. The CDR3 consists of 16 residues. Trimming at V came to 6 bases and at J to 8 bases, leaving 16 bases not matched to a gene. Germline CDR1 is SGHVS and CDR2 is FQNEAQ. The DNA for the CDR3 is TGTGCCAGCAGTTCTCCGGAGGGAGGGGTTCTGGATGAGCAGTTCTTC. Residues: CASSSPEGGVLDEQFF.

V and J are TRBV11-2 and TRBJ2-3; perhaps TRBD1 as D (5 bases). The V and J ends lost 3 bases and 0 bases respectively, with 10 bases between them. Germline loops: CDR1 SGHAT, CDR2 FQNNGV. The CDR3 has 15 residues. This CDR3 reads CASSLGLLSTDTQYF. CDR3 DNA: TGTGCCAGCAGCTTGGGGCTCCTCAGCACAGATACGCAGTATTTT.

The V call is TRBV10-3, the J call TRBJ1-2, with TRBD1 as a possible D gene (5 bases). V lost 4 bases and J 4 bases, leaving 10 bases between the germline ends. The CDR3 is made up of 13 amino acids. CDR1 ENHRY and CDR2 SYGVKD come from the germline V gene. CDR3 region: CAISGAGGYGYTF. CDR3 bases: TGTGCCATCAGTGGAGCGGGGGGCTATGGCTACACCTTC.